This T cell receptor beta chain was captured by sequencing in a study of identical twins (dated by TCRdb to 2016 to 2018). About the full investigation: The study deep-sequenced TCR alpha and beta repertoires from monozygotic twins, unrelated adults of various ages and cord blood to test whether fetal clonotypes persist. To rule out contamination, the twin experiments were replicated at different times with different library preparation protocols.

The germline V gene (reference sequence) specifies DFQATT as CDR1 and SNEGSKA as CDR2. From the cysteine through the phenylalanine, the CDR3 covers 14 amino acids. The retained sequence is limited to the CDR3, 42 bases, with the frame set at the first base. All donors were healthy Caucasians. Here is what the overall study found, with its caveats: Out-of-frame TCR alpha sharing in monozygotic twins was systematically underestimated by recombination models, whereas sharing between unrelated individuals was in agreement with the recombination models. Because the same donors could not be followed over many years, the conclusions relied on cross-sectional statistical analysis. Zero-insertion analyses could be partly confounded by invariant T cells such as MAIT and iNKT, although diverse VJ usage argued against such confounding for most clonotypes. Compared with coincidental sharing between unrelated individuals, out-of-frame TCR alpha sequences shared between twins showed an excess of sequences with low generation probability. Abundant cord blood beta clonotypes carried fewer insertions; young adult naive repertoires showed a weaker similar trend, while memory repertoires showed none. In beta out-of-frame sequences, excess twin sharing was weaker, because having fewer shared sequences lowered the signal-to-noise ratio.

This clonotype appeared a few times. Its specific antigen is unknown. One base away there is no much larger clone; base qualities are not given. Libraries were made using 5' RACE. The instrument given in TCRdb is Illumina HiSeq 2000. A universal primer binding site was added through template switching, and the final cDNA carried a unique molecular identifier so that TCR cDNA molecules could be counted accurately. First-strand cDNA for TCR alpha and beta chains was synthesized from specific primers in the conserved constant-segment region. Each cDNA library was double barcoded, with a SMART-Mk sample barcode plus Illumina barcodes, to control for contamination. Two successive PCR steps introduced TruSeq adapter sequences along with Illumina sample barcodes. The TCR alpha and beta cDNA libraries were sequenced on the Illumina HiSeq platform using custom primers. On the study's bioinformatics: Unique molecular identifiers were extracted from raw reads with MiGEC, and CDR3 positions were determined with MiXCR. Recombination models were inferred per individual with the repgenHMM and IGoR tools using an EM algorithm. Shared clonotype analysis was performed with the tcR package in R, normalizing sharing by the product of cloneset sizes. Out-of-frame nonproductive sequences were analyzed to study raw recombination free of thymic and clonal selection effects. TCRdb ran its own pipeline on the public reads, namely fastp trimming at Q25 and MiXCR clone calling, and kept in-frame beta chains. One record per CDR3 amino acid sequence lists the most common genes and DNA. Clone size and V and J calls follow TCRdb, not the original study. For this sample there are 1.5 million or so distinct CDR3 sequences; under 35% appear just once. The ten most abundant clones make up more than 0.25% of the sample.

Sequences were obtained from cord blood. The sequence joins TRBV20-1 to TRBJ2-4; TRBD2 lines up with 10 middle nucleotides. The end of the DNA aligns better with TRBJ2-7, so the J call may be wrong. This TCR was recovered from a newborn girl in good health. The CDR3 in this case is CSASLSGRPYEQYF. The DNA sequence is as follows: TGCAGTGCTAGCCTTAGCGGGAGGCCTTACGAGCAGTACTTC.